This T cell receptor beta chain was identified during a study of T cells in Graves' hyperthyroidism and ophthalmopathy. Germline values: CDR1 SGHRS, CDR2 YFSETQ. The CDR3 is made up of 15 amino acids. This clonotype was recorded only once. An end of the junction differs from the germline gene, which may be a read error. The diagnostic basis comprised clinical symptoms, serum thyroxine and TRAb, thyroid ultrasound and orbital computed tomography. From RNA transcripts, TCR beta CDR3 regions were amplified. Using the HTBI primer set, a first-round RT-PCR was run on the TCR CDR3. One entry per CDR3 protein results from TCRdb running MiXCR on the multiplex PCR reads. The table has about 98,000 distinct CDR3 sequences, approximately 39% seen once.

The sample consisted of peripheral blood or thyroid tissue (not recorded which). This rearrangement joins TRBV5-1 to TRBJ1-4; possible D gene TRBD1, 5 bases. The sequence was obtained from a woman younger than 45 with Graves' hyperthyroidism. CDR3 protein: CASSFEGVPNEKLFF. CDR3 DNA sequence: TGCGCCAGCAGCTTCGAAGGGGTACCTAATGAGAAACTGTTTTTT.